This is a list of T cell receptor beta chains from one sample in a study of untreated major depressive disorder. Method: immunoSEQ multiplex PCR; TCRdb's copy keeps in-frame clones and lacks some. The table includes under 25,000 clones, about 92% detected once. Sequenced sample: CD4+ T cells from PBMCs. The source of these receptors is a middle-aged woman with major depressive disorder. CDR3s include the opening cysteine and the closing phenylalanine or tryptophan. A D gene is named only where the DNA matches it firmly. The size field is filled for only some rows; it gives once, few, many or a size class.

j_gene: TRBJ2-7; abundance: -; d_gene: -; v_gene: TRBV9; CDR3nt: TGTGCCAGCAGCCCGTACAGGGCTGAAGAGCAGTACTTC; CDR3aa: CASSPYRAEEQYF
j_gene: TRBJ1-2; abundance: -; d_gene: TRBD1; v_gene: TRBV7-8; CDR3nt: TGTGCCAGCAGCCCGGGACAGGGCACGGGTGGCTACACCTTC; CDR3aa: CASSPGQGTGGYTF
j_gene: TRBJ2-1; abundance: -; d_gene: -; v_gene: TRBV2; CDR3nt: TGTGCCAGCAGTAAAGGGCGGGGCAATGAGCAGTTCTTC; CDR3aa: CASSKGRGNEQFF
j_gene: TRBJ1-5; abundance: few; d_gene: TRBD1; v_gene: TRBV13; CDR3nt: TGTGCCAGCAGCTTTAGGGACAGTTTCAATCAGCCCCAGCATTTT; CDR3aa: CASSFRDSFNQPQHF
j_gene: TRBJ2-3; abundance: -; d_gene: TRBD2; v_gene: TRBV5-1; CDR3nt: TGCGCCAGCAGGGGAGGGACTCTCAGATCAGATACGCAGTATTTT; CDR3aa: CASRGGTLRSDTQYF
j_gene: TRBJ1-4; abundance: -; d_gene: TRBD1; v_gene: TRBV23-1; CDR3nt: TGCGCCAGCAGTCAATCCTCAAGGGACAGGCAAAGCAATTATCTAGATGAAAAACTGTTTTTT; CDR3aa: CASSQSSRDRQSNYLDEKLFF
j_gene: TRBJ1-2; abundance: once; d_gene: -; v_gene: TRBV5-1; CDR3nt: TGCGCCAGTTGCCGGGACAAGTTAGATGGCTACACCTTC; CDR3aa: CASCRDKLDGYTF
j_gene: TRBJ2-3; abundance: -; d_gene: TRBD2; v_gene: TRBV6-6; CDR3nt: TGTGCCAGCAGTCGAGCGGGAGTAGGAGTAGATACGCAGTATTTT; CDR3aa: CASSRAGVGVDTQYF
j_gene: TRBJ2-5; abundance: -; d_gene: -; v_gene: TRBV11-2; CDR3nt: TGTGCCAGCAGCTTAACAACTACCCATCAAGAGACCCAGTACTTC; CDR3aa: CASSLTTTHQETQYF
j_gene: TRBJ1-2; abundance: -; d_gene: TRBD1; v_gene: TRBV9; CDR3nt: TGTGCCAGCAGCACCCACCGACAGGGCTTCTATGGCTACACCTTC; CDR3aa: CASSTHRQGFYGYTF
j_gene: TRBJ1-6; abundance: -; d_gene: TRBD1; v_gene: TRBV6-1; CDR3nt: TGTGCCACAGGGGGGTATAATTCACCCCTCCACTTT; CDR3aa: CATGGYNSPLHF
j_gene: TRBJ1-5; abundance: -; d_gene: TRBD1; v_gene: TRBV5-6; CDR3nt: TGTGCCAGCAGCTGGGGGACAGGGAAAGGGGGCAATCAGCCCCAGCATTTT; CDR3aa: CASSWGTGKGGNQPQHF
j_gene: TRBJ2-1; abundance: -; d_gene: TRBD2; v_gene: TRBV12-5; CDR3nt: TGTGCTAGTGGTACGGGACTAGCGAGAAATGAGCAGTTCTTC; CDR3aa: CASGTGLARNEQFF
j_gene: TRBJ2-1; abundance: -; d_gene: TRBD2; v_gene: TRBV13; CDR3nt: TGTGCCAGCAGCCTCGGATTACGGCGGGAGGGTTACAATGAGCAGTTCTTC; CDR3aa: CASSLGLRREGYNEQFF